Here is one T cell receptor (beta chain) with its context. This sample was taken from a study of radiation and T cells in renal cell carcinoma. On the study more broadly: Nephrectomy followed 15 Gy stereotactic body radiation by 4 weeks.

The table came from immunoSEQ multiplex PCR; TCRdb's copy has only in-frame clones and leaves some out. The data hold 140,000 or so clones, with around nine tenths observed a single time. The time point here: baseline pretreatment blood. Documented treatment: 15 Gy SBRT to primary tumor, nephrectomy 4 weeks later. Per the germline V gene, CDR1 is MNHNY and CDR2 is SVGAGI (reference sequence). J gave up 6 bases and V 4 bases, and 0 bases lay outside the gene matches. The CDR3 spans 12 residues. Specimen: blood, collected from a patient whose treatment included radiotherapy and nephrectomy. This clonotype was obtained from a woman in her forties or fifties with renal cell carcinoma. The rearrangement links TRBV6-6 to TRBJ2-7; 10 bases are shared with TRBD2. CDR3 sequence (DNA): TGTGCCAGCAGTTCTAGCGGGAGCGAGCAGTACTTC. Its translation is CASSSSGSEQYF.